A single sample is the source of the 21 T cell receptor beta chains below, sequenced in a study of shared clonotypes between healthy human individuals. Assay: immunoSEQ multiplex PCR; the TCRdb copy retains only in-frame clones and omits some. Of about 580,000 clones in the sample, roughly 98% were seen once. Naive CD8 cells comprised CD45RO-negative, CCR7-positively selected cells, excluding terminally differentiated effector memory CD45RA+ cells. Material for sequencing was naive CD8+ T cells sorted from blood. The receptors were gathered from a man aged 30 to 39 in good health.

This chain connects TRBV28 to TRBJ2-2, with D possibly TRBD2 on 5 matching bases. The germline V and J ends were trimmed by 5 bases and 4 bases, with 11 bases remaining between them. The CDR3 spans 14 residues. CDR1 MDHEN and CDR2 SYDVKM come from the germline V gene. The CDR3 DNA is TGTGCCAGCAGTCTAACGGGATCCACCGGGGAGCTGTTTTTT. As protein: CASSLTGSTGELFF.

The rearrangement joins TRBV7-9 to TRBJ2-5; no clear D gene. This CDR3 has 13 amino acids. In germline, CDR1 is SEHNR, CDR2 FQNEAQ (reference sequence). The V gene lost 5 bases and the J gene lost 1 base, with 8 bases spanning the gap. CDR3 in amino acids: CASSPFSQETQYF. DNA for the CDR3: TGTGCCAGCAGCCCTTTTAGCCAAGAGACCCAGTACTTC.

The chain is built from TRBV5-5 and TRBJ2-2; D perhaps matches TRBD2 (5 bases). The CDR3 runs to 12 residues. The V gene lost 2 bases and the J gene lost 10 bases, with 9 bases spanning the gap. The germline CDR1 and CDR2 sequences are SGHKS and YYEKEE (reference sequence). CDR3 region: CASSFSRAELFF. CDR3 coding DNA: TGTGCCAGCAGCTTTTCGAGGGCGGAGCTGTTTTTT.

The rearrangement links TRBV9 to TRBJ2-2; no reliable D call. The V gene's germline CDR1 is SGDLS and CDR2 YYNGEE. Trimming took off 0 bases at V and 6 bases at J, with 18 bases between the two ends. CDR3 length equals 17 residues. DNA for the CDR3: TGTGCCAGCAGCGTAGGCCAGGCCTCAACTCTGGCCGGGGAGCTGTTTTTT. Translated, it gives CASSVGQASTLAGELFF.

V is TRBV5-8 and J is TRBJ2-1, with D hard to call. Germline loops: CDR1 SGHTS, CDR2 YDEGEE. Deletions cut 4 bases from V and 8 bases from J, with 13 bases between. The CDR3 has 13 residues. CDR3 DNA sequence: TGTGCCAGCAGCCCGGAACTTGGGGATGAGCAGTTCTTC. This translates into CASSPELGDEQFF. Filled out from reference TRBV5-8 and TRBJ2-1, the complete variable domain reads EAGVTQSPTHLIKTRGQQATLRCSPISGHTSVYWYQQALGLGLQFLLWYDEGEERNRGNFPPRFSGRQFPNYSSELNVNALELEDSALYLCASSPELGDEQFFGPGTRLTVL.

This clone was picked up a small number of times. CDR3 DNA sequence: TGTGCCAGCAGCGGAAGCGGGGCTGGCTACGAGCAGTACTTC. Protein sequence: CASSGSGAGYEQYF. The V gene is TRBV7-9, the J gene TRBJ2-7; 7 nucleotides align to TRBD2. Losses at the gene ends were 5 bases for V and 3 bases for J; bases not matched to a gene: 7. The CDR3 is made up of 14 amino acids. CDR1 is SEHNR and CDR2 is FQNEAQ in the germline V gene (reference sequence).

CDR3 residues: CASRTNDRGTNQPQHF. The DNA of the CDR3 is TGTGCCAGTAGGACCAACGACAGGGGCACCAATCAGCCCCAGCATTTT. The J gene is TRBJ1-5, the V gene TRBV19; 8 bases fit TRBD1. Germline CDR1 reads LNHDA; CDR2 reads SQIVND (reference sequence). With 6 bases clipped from V and 3 bases from J, the junction kept 10 bases outside the gene matches. The CDR3 has 16 residues.

This chain joins TRBV4-1 and TRBJ2-1, with 9 bases lining up with TRBD2. In germline, CDR1 is MGHRA, CDR2 YSYEKL. V dropped 3 bases and J dropped 4; count of bases not matched to a gene: 4. There are 15 residues in the CDR3. The CDR3, as DNA: TGCGCCAGCAGCCAGGTAGCGGGAGAATACAATGAGCAGTTCTTC. It codes for CASSQVAGEYNEQFF.

The chain couples TRBV2 to TRBJ2-1; a possible D gene is TRBD2 (5 bases). Deletions cut 7 bases from V and 7 bases from J, with 14 bases between. Per the germline V gene, CDR1 is SNHLY and CDR2 is FYNNEI. This CDR3 spans 13 amino acids. The CDR3 is CASTGVPNNEQFF. The CDR3 nucleotides are TGTGCCAGCACCGGGGTACCGAATAATGAGCAGTTCTTC.

On this clone itself: The sample contains more than one DNA sequence encoding this CDR3. The chain combines TRBV5-1 with TRBJ1-2; D is unclear. The V gene lost 0 bases and the J gene lost 0 bases, with 3 bases spanning the gap. From germline, CDR1 is SGHRS and CDR2 YFSETQ. The CDR3 has 13 residues. This CDR3 reads CASSLGANYGYTF. The DNA for the CDR3 is TGCGCCAGCAGCTTGGGCGCTAACTATGGCTACACCTTC. The variable domain in full, with the rest retrieved from reference TRBV5-1 and TRBJ1-2, is KAGVTQTPRYLIKTRGQQVTLSCSPISGHRSVSWYQQTPGQGLQFLFEYFSETQRNKGNFPGRFSGRQFSNSRSEMNVSTLELGDSALYLCASSLGANYGYTFGSGTRLTVV.

The V gene is TRBV27, the J gene TRBJ1-2; 8 bases fit TRBD1. The V gene end was trimmed by 2 bases and the J gene end by 8 bases; junction bases not matched to a gene: 13. CDR1 is MNHEY and CDR2 is SMNVEV in the germline V gene (reference sequence). The CDR3 spans 16 residues. The CDR3 reads CASSLGGQGWIVGYTF. For the CDR3, the DNA is TGTGCCAGCAGTTTAGGAGGACAGGGATGGATCGTCGGCTACACCTTC.

The chain joins TRBV7-9 to TRBJ2-1; TRBD2 matches 7 bases. The CDR3 spans 19 residues. The germline CDR1 and CDR2 sequences are SEHNR and FQNEAQ (reference sequence). V trimming: 1 base; J trimming: 8 bases; junction bases outside the gene matches: 20. CDR3 sequence: CASSLGQAGERRASYEQFF. The DNA of the CDR3 is TGTGCCAGCAGCTTAGGTCAGGCGGGAGAGAGACGTGCTAGCTATGAGCAGTTCTTC.

This chain uses TRBV11-3 with TRBJ2-7; D not certain. The CDR3 sequence is 13 residues long. Germline V gives CDR1 SGHNT, CDR2 YENEEA. Trimming cost V 5 bases and J 3 bases, with 11 bases left between them. CDR3 protein: CASSLRLGYEQYF. CDR3 nucleotide sequence: TGTGCCAGCAGCCTCAGACTGGGCTACGAGCAGTACTTC.

This chain connects TRBV7-9 to TRBJ2-5; possible D gene TRBD2, 7 bases. The CDR3 sequence is 14 residues long. CDR1 and CDR2 from the germline V gene are SEHNR and FQNEAQ (reference sequence). V lost 7 bases, J lost 2 bases, and 14 bases lay in between. The CDR3: CASTTAGQQETQYF. For the CDR3, the DNA is TGTGCCAGCACCACAGCGGGACAACAAGAGACCCAGTACTTC.

This sequence joins TRBV19 and TRBJ2-1; 9 nucleotides align to TRBD2. This CDR3 is 17 amino acids long. CDR1 is LNHDA and CDR2 is SQIVND in the germline V gene (reference sequence). After removal of 1 base from V and 8 bases from J, the junction contained 12 bases not matched to a gene. The CDR3 coding sequence is TGTGCCAGTAGTATAGCAGCTAGCGGGACCCTGCCCGATGAGCAGTTCTTC. It encodes CASSIAASGTLPDEQFF. The full variable domain, in which reference TRBV19 and TRBJ2-1 provide the parts outside the CDR3, is DGGITQSPKYLFRKEGQNVTLSCEQNLNHDAMYWYRQDPGQGLRLIYYSQIVNDFQKGDIAEGYSVSREKKESFPLTVTSAQKNPTAFYLCASSIAASGTLPDEQFFGPGTRLTVL.

The V call is TRBV7-2, the J call TRBJ2-5; 7 nucleotides line up with TRBD2. Germline CDR1 and CDR2: SGHTA and FQGNSA. The CDR3 is 15 residues long. The junction had 9 bases not matched to a gene; V was cut back by 5 bases and J by 3 bases. DNA of the CDR3: TGTGCCAGCAGCAATCTGGGCGGGAGTAAAGAGACCCAGTACTTC. It translates to CASSNLGGSKETQYF.

The genes are TRBV5-6 and TRBJ2-2; the match to TRBD1 covers 9 bases. The V gene end was trimmed by 3 bases and the J gene end by 13 bases; junction bases not matched to a gene: 19. Germline CDR1 SGHDT, CDR2 YYEEEE. This CDR3 is 17 amino acids long. The CDR3 DNA follows: TGTGCCAGCAGCTCGGTGGGAGAGGGGACAGGGCCCGGTGGGCTGTTTTTT. Protein: CASSSVGEGTGPGGLFF.

This clone has a single count. CDR3 sequence: CASSLRPSTYEQYF. The CDR3 DNA reads TGCGCCAGCAGCTTGCGACCGAGCACCTACGAGCAGTACTTC. The chain links TRBV5-1 to TRBJ2-7; D is undetermined. The CDR3 spans 14 residues. V shed 1 base and J shed 2 bases, with 10 bases lying between them. The germline V gene has CDR1 SGHRS and CDR2 YFSETQ.

The chain employs TRBV2 and TRBJ2-7; D remains unclear. The V gene lost 8 bases and the J gene lost 3 bases, with 20 bases spanning the gap. CDR3 size: 15 residues. The V gene's germline CDR1 is SNHLY and CDR2 FYNNEI. CDR3 in amino acids: CASSPVRQINYEQYF. CDR3 bases: TGTGCCAGCTCCCCTGTGCGGCAGATAAACTACGAGCAGTACTTC.

V is TRBV7-9 and J is TRBJ2-7; 9 nucleotides line up with TRBD2. Trimming took 6 bases from V and 2 from J; bases not matched to a gene: 8. There are 15 residues in the CDR3. The V gene's germline CDR1 is SEHNR and CDR2 FQNEAQ (reference sequence). The DNA of the CDR3 is TGTGCCAGCAGGGCGACTAGCGGAGAGCCCTACGAGCAGTACTTC. Protein: CASRATSGEPYEQYF. The whole variable domain, filled in from reference TRBV7-9 and TRBJ2-7, reads DTGVSQNPRHKITKRGQNVTFRCDPISEHNRLYWYRQTLGQGPEFLTYFQNEAQLEKSRLLSDRFSAERPKGSFSTLEIQRTEQGDSAMYLCASRATSGEPYEQYFGPGTRLTVT.

The genes are TRBV10-3 and TRBJ1-1, with D hard to call. The CDR3 is 14 residues long. In germline, CDR1 is ENHRY, CDR2 SYGVKD. V lost 6 bases and J lost 6, with 17 bases in between. DNA for the CDR3: TGTGCCATCAGGGCGGACTGGGGAGGAGCTGAAGCTTTCTTT. Its protein product is CAIRADWGGAEAFF.